This T cell receptor (beta chain) was observed in a study of cytomegalovirus exposure and HLA in healthy donors. With regard to this clone: The sample contains more than one DNA sequence encoding this CDR3.

Germline assignment: CDR1 KGHSH and CDR2 LQKENI. Trimming removed 3 bases at V and 2 bases at J, with 7 bases between. The CDR3 contains 13 residues. The method was immunoSEQ multiplex PCR; TCRdb's version includes in-frame clones alone and lacks a portion of them. The table records some 320,000 clones, around 87% of them present only once. The specimen was PBMCs. The chain uses TRBV18 and TRBJ1-2; a weak D match, TRBD1 (5 bases). The receptor was derived from a woman in her 30s in good health and CMV-seropositive. CDR3 amino acids: CASSPGPNYGYTF. The CDR3 coding sequence is TGTGCCAGCTCACCGGGGCCAAACTATGGCTACACCTTC.